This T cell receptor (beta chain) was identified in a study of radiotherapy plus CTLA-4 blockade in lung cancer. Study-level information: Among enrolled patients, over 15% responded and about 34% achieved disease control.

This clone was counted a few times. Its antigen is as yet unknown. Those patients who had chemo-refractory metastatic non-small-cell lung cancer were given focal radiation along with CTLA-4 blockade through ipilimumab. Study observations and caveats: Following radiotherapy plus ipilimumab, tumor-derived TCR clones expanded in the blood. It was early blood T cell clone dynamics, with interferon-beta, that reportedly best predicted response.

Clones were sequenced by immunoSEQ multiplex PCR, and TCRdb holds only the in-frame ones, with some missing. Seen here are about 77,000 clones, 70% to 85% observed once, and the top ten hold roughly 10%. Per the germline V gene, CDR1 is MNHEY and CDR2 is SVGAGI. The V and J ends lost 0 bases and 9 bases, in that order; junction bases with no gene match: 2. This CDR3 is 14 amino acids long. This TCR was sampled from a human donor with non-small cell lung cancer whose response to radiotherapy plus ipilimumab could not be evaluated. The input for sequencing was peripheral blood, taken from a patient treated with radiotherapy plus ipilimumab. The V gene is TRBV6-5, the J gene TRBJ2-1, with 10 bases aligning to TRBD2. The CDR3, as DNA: TGTGCCAGCAGTTACTCGGTAGCGGGAGGTGAGCAGTTCTTC. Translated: CASSYSVAGGEQFF.